This TCR beta chain is drawn from a study of blood T cell repertoires in COVID-19. This study enrolled people aged roughly 18 to 100 from roughly 24 US geographic areas. Cohort assignment relied on participant-reported clinical history. Before being deemed recovered, Cohort 3 donors had two negative PCRs, clearance, or symptom resolution. Germline-derived CDR1 and CDR2 are LNHDA and SQIVND (reference sequence). This CDR3 is built from 15 residues. Trimming removed 5 bases from V and 4 bases from J; junction bases left unmatched: 8. As processed by the authors: Counts of nucleated cells, estimated from reference gene primer amplification, were obtained. Produced via immunoSEQ multiplex PCR; TCRdb's table is partial and in-frame only. The V and J calls and clone size are taken from that table; D and trimming were inferred from the DNA. The sample holds approximately 280,000 clones, nearly 90% seen once.

The clonotype was recovered from a woman aged 60-75 years who had recovered from COVID-19. The sequencing input was PBMCs or T cells enriched from blood (not recorded which). The chain has TRBV19 and TRBJ2-1, with 7 bases identical to TRBD1. The CDR3 DNA is TGTGCCAGTAGTCCCCGTTGGGACAGTTACAATGAGCAGTTCTTC. Residues: CASSPRWDSYNEQFF.